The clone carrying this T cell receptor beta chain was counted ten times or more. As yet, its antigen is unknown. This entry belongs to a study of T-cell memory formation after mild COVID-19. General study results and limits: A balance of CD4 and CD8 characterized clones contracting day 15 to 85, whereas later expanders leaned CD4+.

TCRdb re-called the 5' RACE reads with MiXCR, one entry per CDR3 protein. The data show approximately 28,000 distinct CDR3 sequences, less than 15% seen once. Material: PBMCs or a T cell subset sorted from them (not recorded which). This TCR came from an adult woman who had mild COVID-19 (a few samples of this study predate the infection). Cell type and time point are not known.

As DNA, the CDR3 is TGTGCCAGCAGTCATCAGACGGGCTGGGGGGGAGATACGCAGTATTTT. This encodes CASSHQTGWGGDTQYF. The genes are TRBV7-9 and TRBJ2-3, with TRBD2 identical over 7 bases. CDR1 is SEHNR and CDR2 is FQNEAQ in the germline V gene (reference sequence). The junction had 14 bases not matched to a gene; V was cut back by 6 bases and J by 5 bases. This CDR3 is 16 amino acids long.